This T cell receptor beta chain was recovered during a study of blood T cell repertoires in COVID-19. Study summary: COVID-19 samples collected from the United States, Italy and Spain covered acute and convalescent phases. PBMCs, B-cell-depleted T cells, or T cells were the source of the cDNA or gDNA that made up the material.

Authors' methods: Estimated nucleated cell counts came from reference gene primer amplification. TCRdb's table, derived via immunoSEQ multiplex PCR, lists solely in-frame clones and lacks some. The V and J calls and clone size come from that table; D and trimming were worked out from the DNA. The sample includes over 200,000 clones, roughly 84% seen only once; the top ten take about 1.9%. Sequenced material: peripheral blood. This TCR was sampled from a man in his forties or fifties with active or convalescent COVID-19.

CDR3 sequence (DNA): TGTGCCAGCAGCTTAGAACTGGGGGCAGGCACAGATACGCAGTATTTT. This translates into CASSLELGAGTDTQYF. The V gene is TRBV7-8, the J gene TRBJ2-3; D may be TRBD1 (6 bases). Trimming removed 1 base from V and 1 base from J, with 12 bases in between. The V gene's germline CDR1 is SGHVS and CDR2 FQNEAQ. The CDR3 length is 16 residues.